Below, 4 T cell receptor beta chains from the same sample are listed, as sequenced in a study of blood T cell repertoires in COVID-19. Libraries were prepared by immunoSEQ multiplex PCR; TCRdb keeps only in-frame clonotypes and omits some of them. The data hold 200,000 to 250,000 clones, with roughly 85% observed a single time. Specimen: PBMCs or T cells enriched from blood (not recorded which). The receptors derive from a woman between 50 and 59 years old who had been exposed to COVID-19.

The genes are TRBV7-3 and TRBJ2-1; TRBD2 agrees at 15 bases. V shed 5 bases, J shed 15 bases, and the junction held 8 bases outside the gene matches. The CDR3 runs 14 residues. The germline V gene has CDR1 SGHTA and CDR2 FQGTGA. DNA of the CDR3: TGTGCCAGCAGCCCACGGACTAGCGGGGGGGCCCCGTTCTTC. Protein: CASSPRTSGGAPFF.

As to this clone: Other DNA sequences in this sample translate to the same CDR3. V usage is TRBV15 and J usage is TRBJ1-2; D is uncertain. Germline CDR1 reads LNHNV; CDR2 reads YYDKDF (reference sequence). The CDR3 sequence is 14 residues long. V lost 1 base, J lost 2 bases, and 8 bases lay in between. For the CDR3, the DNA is TGTGCCACCAGCAGAGGAGGAGGGAACTATGGCTACACCTTC. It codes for CATSRGGGNYGYTF.

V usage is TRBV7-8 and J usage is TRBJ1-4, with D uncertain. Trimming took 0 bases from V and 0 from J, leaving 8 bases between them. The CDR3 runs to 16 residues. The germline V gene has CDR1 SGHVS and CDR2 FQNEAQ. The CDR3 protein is CASSLAGRPTNEKLFF. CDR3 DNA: TGTGCCAGCAGCTTAGCGGGCAGGCCAACTAATGAAAAACTGTTTTTT.

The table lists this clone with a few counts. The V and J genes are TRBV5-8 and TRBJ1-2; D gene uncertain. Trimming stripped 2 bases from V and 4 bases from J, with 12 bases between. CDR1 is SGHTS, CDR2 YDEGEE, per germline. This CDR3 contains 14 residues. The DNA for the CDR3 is TGTGCCAGCAGCTTTGACGAGGGTCTCTATGGCTACACCTTC. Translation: CASSFDEGLYGYTF.